The clone carrying this T cell receptor (beta chain) was recorded a few times. Trimming stripped 4 bases from V and 5 bases from J, with 12 bases between. Per germline, CDR1 SNHLY and CDR2 FYNNEI. The CDR3 covers 14 residues. The authors used template switching to add a universal primer site and gave cDNA unique molecular identifiers. TCRdb recomputed calls from the 5' RACE reads with MiXCR, one row per CDR3 protein. This sample has around 490,000 distinct CDR3 sequences, with about 20% found just once. Everyone who gave samples was a healthy Caucasian. This sample was taken from a study of identical twins. The same data also went into a second study, on yellow fever vaccine responses in identical twins.

The specimen was CD4+ T cells sorted from blood. The chain combines TRBV2 with TRBJ2-1, with a weak D call TRBD2 (6 bases). The source is a woman under 30 in good health. The chain's CDR3 is CASSVAGRNNEQFF. The CDR3 region has the DNA TGTGCCAGCAGTGTGGCGGGACGGAACAATGAGCAGTTCTTC. Full variable domain (remainder filled in from reference TRBV2 and TRBJ2-1): EPEVTQTPSHQVTQMGQEVILRCVPISNHLYFYWYRQILGQKVEFLVSFYNNEISEKSEIFDDQFSVERPDGSNFTLKIRSTKLEDSAMYFCASSVAGRNNEQFFGPGTRLTVL.